Below, 11 T cell receptor beta chains from the same sample are listed, as sequenced in a study of radiotherapy plus CTLA-4 blockade in lung cancer. Assay: immunoSEQ multiplex PCR; the TCRdb copy retains only in-frame clones and omits some. Here the sample spans some 90,000 clones, more than 75% being singletons. The sample was peripheral blood, taken from a patient treated with radiotherapy plus ipilimumab. Receptors originate from a human donor with non-small cell lung cancer who had a partial response to radiotherapy plus ipilimumab.

The CDR3 nucleotides are TGTGCCGGAACGGGACAGCCCTCCTACGAGCAGTACTTC. Translation gives CAGTGQPSYEQYF. The chain has TRBV2 and TRBJ2-7; 7 bases are shared with TRBD1. This CDR3 has 13 residues. The germline CDR1 and CDR2 sequences are SNHLY and FYNNEI. With 11 bases clipped from V and 0 bases from J, the junction kept 7 bases outside the gene matches.

The V call is TRBV19, the J call TRBJ2-5; TRBD1 might be the D (6 bases). Trimming took off 6 bases at V and 9 bases at J, with 17 bases between the two ends. The CDR3 totals 13 residues. Per germline, CDR1 LNHDA and CDR2 SQIVND (reference sequence). CDR3 sequence reads: CASSYTGIRPQYF. The CDR3 DNA sequence: TGTGCCAGTAGCTACACAGGGATTCGACCCCAGTACTTC.

The gene calls are TRBV7-2 and TRBJ1-2, with 7 bases aligning to TRBD1. This CDR3 comprises 16 residues. V trimming: 5 bases; J trimming: 1 base; junction bases outside the gene matches: 10. Germline assignment: CDR1 SGHTA and CDR2 FQGNSA. The CDR3 sequence is CASSRGGSRLNYGYTF. The CDR3 coding sequence is TGTGCCAGCAGCCGAGGGGGCTCCCGCCTTAACTATGGCTACACCTTC.

The rearrangement uses TRBV4-1 and TRBJ2-4; 10 bases fit TRBD2. Trimming removed 4 bases from V and 0 bases from J; junction bases left unmatched: 3. From germline, CDR1 is MGHRA and CDR2 YSYEKL. The CDR3 consists of 16 residues. For the CDR3, the DNA is TGCGCCAGCAGCCCAGGACTAGCGGTAGCCAAAAACATTCAGTACTTC. Translated, it gives CASSPGLAVAKNIQYF.

The chain recombines TRBV5-5 with TRBJ2-5; tentatively, D is TRBD1 (6 bases). The V gene lost 5 bases and the J gene lost 0 bases, with 11 bases spanning the gap. The germline CDR1 and CDR2 sequences are SGHKS and YYEKEE (reference sequence). The CDR3 covers 14 residues. CDR3 loop: CASSPTGNQETQYF. The CDR3 nucleotides read TGTGCCAGCAGTCCTACAGGGAACCAAGAGACCCAGTACTTC.

The chain joins TRBV11-2 to TRBJ2-7; D not resolved. This CDR3 is built from 15 residues. CDR1 and CDR2 from the germline V gene are SGHAT and FQNNGV. V lost 5 bases to trimming and J lost 2 bases, with 16 bases between them. Here the CDR3 reads CASSGPGSSTYEQYF. The CDR3, as DNA: TGTGCCAGCAGCGGTCCCGGGTCCAGCACCTACGAGCAGTACTTC.

The rearrangement uses TRBV28 and TRBJ2-3, with D possibly TRBD2 on 5 matching bases. The CDR3 has 14 residues. CDR1 and CDR2 (germline): MDHEN, SYDVKM. V lost 4 bases to trimming and J lost 0 bases, with 8 bases between them. This CDR3 reads CASSWTRSTDTQYF. The CDR3 nucleotides read TGTGCCAGCAGTTGGACTCGTAGCACAGATACGCAGTATTTT.

The rearrangement uses TRBV10-3 and TRBJ2-5; D is unclear. The CDR3 spans 11 residues. CDR1 is ENHRY, CDR2 SYGVKD, per germline. Trimming shortened V by 4 bases and J by 4 bases, and 4 bases separated the two germline ends. CDR3 loop: CAISVGETQYF. CDR3 nucleotides: TGTGCCATCAGTGTCGGAGAGACCCAGTACTTC.

The chain joins TRBV7-2 to TRBJ2-3; the match to TRBD2 covers 11 bases. CDR1 and CDR2 from the germline V gene are SGHTA and FQGNSA. The CDR3 loop spans 15 amino acids. V lost 5 bases to trimming and J lost 4 bases; unmatched junction nucleotides: 5. The CDR3 nucleotides are TGTGCCAGCAGCATGACTAGCGGGGTCCCAGATACGCAGTATTTT. Translating gives CASSMTSGVPDTQYF.

This chain uses TRBV6-4 with TRBJ1-2; 9 bases agree with TRBD1. This CDR3 region has 14 residues. Trimming at V came to 4 bases and at J to 4 bases, leaving 4 bases not matched to a gene. Germline V lookup: CDR1 MRHNA, CDR2 SNTAGT. Here the CDR3 DNA reads TGTGCCAGCAGTGGCGGACAGGGGACCTATGGCTACACCTTC. Translation: CASSGGQGTYGYTF.

CDR3 sequence (DNA): TGTGCCAGCAGCGTTGCGGACCAAGAGACCCAGTACTTC. Encoded protein: CASSVADQETQYF. V usage is TRBV5-4 and J usage is TRBJ2-5; D is undetermined. The CDR3 is 13 amino acids. The V end was cut by 4 bases, the J end by 0 bases, with 7 bases between. Germline assignment: CDR1 SGHNT and CDR2 YYREEE (reference sequence).